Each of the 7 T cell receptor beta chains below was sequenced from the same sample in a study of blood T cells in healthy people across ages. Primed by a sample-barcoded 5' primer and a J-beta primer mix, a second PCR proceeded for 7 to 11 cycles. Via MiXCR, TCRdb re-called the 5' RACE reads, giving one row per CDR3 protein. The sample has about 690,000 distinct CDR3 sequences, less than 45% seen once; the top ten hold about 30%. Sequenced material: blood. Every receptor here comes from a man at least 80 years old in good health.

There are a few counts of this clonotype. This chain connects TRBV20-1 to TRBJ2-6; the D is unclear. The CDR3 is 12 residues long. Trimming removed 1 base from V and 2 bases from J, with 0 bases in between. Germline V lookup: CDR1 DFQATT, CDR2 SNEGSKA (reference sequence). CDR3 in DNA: TGCAGTGCTAGAGCTGGGGCCAACGTCCTGACTTTC. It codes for CSARAGANVLTF.

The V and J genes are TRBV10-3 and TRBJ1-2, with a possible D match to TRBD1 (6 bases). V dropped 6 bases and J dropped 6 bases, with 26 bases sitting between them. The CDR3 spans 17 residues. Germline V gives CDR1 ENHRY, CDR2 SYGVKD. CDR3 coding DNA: TGTGCCATCAGCATGCAGGCGATGGACAGACAATATGATGGCTACACCTTC. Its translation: CAISMQAMDRQYDGYTF.

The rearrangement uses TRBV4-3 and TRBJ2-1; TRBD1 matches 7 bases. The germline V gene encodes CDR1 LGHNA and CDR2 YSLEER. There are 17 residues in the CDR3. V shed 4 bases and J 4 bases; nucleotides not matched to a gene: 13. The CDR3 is CASSRNLQGTAYNEQFF. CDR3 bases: TGCGCCAGCAGCCGAAATTTACAAGGGACAGCTTACAATGAGCAGTTCTTC.

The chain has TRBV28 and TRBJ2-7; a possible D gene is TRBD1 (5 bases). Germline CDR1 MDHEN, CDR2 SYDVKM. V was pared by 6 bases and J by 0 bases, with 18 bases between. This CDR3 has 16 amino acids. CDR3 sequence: CASSPALGTGSYEQYF. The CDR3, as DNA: TGTGCCAGCAGCCCAGCCTTAGGCACAGGCTCCTACGAGCAGTACTTC.

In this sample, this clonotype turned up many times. The CDR3 sequence is CASSLGLAGTQETQYF. The CDR3 DNA reads as TGTGCCAGCAGCCTGGGACTAGCGGGGACCCAAGAGACCCAGTACTTC. The rearrangement uses TRBV7-2 and TRBJ2-5; 13 positions match TRBD2. The CDR3 is 16 residues long. Trimming cost V 5 bases and J 1 base; bases outside gene matches: 4. Germline V gene sequence: CDR1 SGHTA, CDR2 FQGNSA.

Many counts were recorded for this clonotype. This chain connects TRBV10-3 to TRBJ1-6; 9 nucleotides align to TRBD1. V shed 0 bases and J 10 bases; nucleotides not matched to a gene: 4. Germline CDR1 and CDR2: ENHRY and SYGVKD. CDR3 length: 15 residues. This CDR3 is CAISESTGGGSPLHF. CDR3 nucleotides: TGTGCCATCAGTGAGTCGACAGGGGGAGGGTCACCCCTCCACTTT.

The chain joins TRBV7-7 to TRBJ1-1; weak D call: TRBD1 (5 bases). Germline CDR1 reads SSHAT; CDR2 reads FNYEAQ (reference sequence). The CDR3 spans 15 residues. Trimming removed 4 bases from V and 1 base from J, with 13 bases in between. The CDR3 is CASSSPGGENTEAFF. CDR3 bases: TGTGCCAGCAGCTCCCCAGGAGGGGAGAACACTGAAGCTTTCTTT.